The 22 T cell receptor beta chains listed next were all sequenced from one sample in a study of blood T cells in healthy people across ages (dated by TCRdb to between 2014 and 2017). Libraries were constructed by 5' RACE. The sequencer listed for this sample is Illumina HiSeq 2500. A second PCR of about 6 to 11 cycles was run with a J-beta primer mix and a sample-barcoded 5' primer. The public reads were quality trimmed at Q25 with fastp and then assembled into clones with MiXCR by TCRdb, keeping productive beta chains. Rows matching on CDR3 protein sequence are summarized as one entry with the most common DNA and genes. For this sample there are hundreds of thousands of distinct CDR3 sequences; roughly two fifths appear just once. Clones ranked in the top ten supply 20% of the sample. Sequencing was done on a sample of blood. The source is a woman aged 55-70 years in good health.

The sample holds a few counts of this clonotype. V gene TRBV5-6 combines with J gene TRBJ1-2, with D uncertain. V was clipped by 3 bases and J by 2 bases, with 8 bases between them. Germline values: CDR1 SGHDT, CDR2 YYEEEE. CDR3 length: 13 residues. The CDR3 bases are TGTGCCAGCAGCTCAGGATACAACTATGGCTACACCTTC. The encoded protein is CASSSGYNYGYTF.

This clonotype has more than one count but fewer than ten. The rearrangement links TRBV29-1 to TRBJ1-4, with TRBD1 matching 7 bases. The CDR3 sequence is 12 residues long. The germline V gene encodes CDR1 SQVTM and CDR2 ANQGSEA. J lost 7 bases, V lost 6 bases, and 5 bases had no gene match. In DNA form, the CDR3 reads TGCAGCGTCACAGGGGTGGGTGAAAAACTGTTTTTT. Protein sequence: CSVTGVGEKLFF.

This clonotype was seen ten or more times. The chain combines TRBV9 with TRBJ2-1, with 15 bases aligning to TRBD2. CDR3 length equals 16 residues. V shed 4 bases, J shed 8 bases, and the junction held 7 bases outside the gene matches. Germline-derived CDR1 and CDR2 are SGDLS and YYNGEE. This chain's CDR3 is CASSPRTSGGAHEQFF. CDR3 bases: TGTGCCAGCAGCCCCCGGACTAGCGGGGGGGCCCATGAGCAGTTCTTC.

This clonotype turned up a few times. The chain links TRBV24-1 to TRBJ2-1, with D possibly TRBD2 on 5 matching bases. V lost 1 base and J 3 bases, leaving 12 bases between the germline ends. The CDR3 loop spans 16 amino acids. CDR1 KGHDR and CDR2 SFDVKD come from the germline V gene. The CDR3 loop is CATSDFVGVDYNEQFF. The DNA for the CDR3 is TGTGCCACCAGTGATTTTGTGGGAGTCGACTACAATGAGCAGTTCTTC.

This clonotype has a handful of counts. The chain joins TRBV7-6 to TRBJ2-7; 12 bases are shared with TRBD2. The CDR3 is 18 amino acids. The germline V gene encodes CDR1 SGHVS and CDR2 FNYEAQ. Losses at the gene ends were 5 bases for V and 4 bases for J; bases not matched to a gene: 15. CDR3 protein: CASSPTMTSGGRLYEQYF. CDR3 sequence (DNA): TGTGCCAGCAGCCCCACAATGACTAGCGGGGGACGACTTTACGAGCAGTACTTC. Filled out from reference TRBV7-6 and TRBJ2-7, the complete variable domain reads GAGVSQSPRYKVTKRGQDVALRCDPISGHVSLYWYRQALGQGPEFLTYFNYEAQQDKSGLPNDRFSAERPEGSISTLTIQRTEQRDSAMYRCASSPTMTSGGRLYEQYFGPGTRLTVT.

In DNA form, the CDR3 reads TGTGCCAGCAGTACCACTCTGGGAAACACTGAAGCTTTCTTT. It encodes CASSTTLGNTEAFF. The chain employs TRBV28 and TRBJ1-1; D unclear. Trimming shortened V by 5 bases and J by 2 bases, and 12 bases separated the two germline ends. The CDR3 consists of 14 residues. Germline values: CDR1 MDHEN, CDR2 SYDVKM.

This CDR3 reads CASSNPRGNNQPQHF. The CDR3 DNA is TGTGCCAGCAGCAACCCCAGGGGAAACAATCAGCCCCAGCATTTT. V usage is TRBV7-2 and J usage is TRBJ1-5; a possible D gene is TRBD1 (6 bases). Trimming shortened V by 5 bases and J by 3 bases, and 14 bases separated the two germline ends. The CDR3 is 15 amino acids. The V gene's germline CDR1 is SGHTA and CDR2 FQGNSA.

This clonotype occurred a few times. The chain uses TRBV29-1 and TRBJ2-3; TRBD2 aligns across 7 bases. J lost 3 bases, V lost 3 bases, and 6 bases had no gene match. Germline CDR1 SQVTM, CDR2 ANQGSEA. CDR3 length equals 14 residues. CDR3 bases: TGCAGCGTTGACGCAGGGAGGGTGACAGATACGCAGTATTTT. It translates to CSVDAGRVTDTQYF.

For this clonotype: One base away lies a much larger clone, so this may be a sequencing read error. J is TRBJ2-5 and V is TRBV24-1; 13 bases map to TRBD2. Trimming removed 3 bases from V and 0 bases from J; junction bases left unmatched: 0. CDR1 KGHDR and CDR2 SFDVKD come from the germline V gene. The CDR3 runs 16 residues. In DNA, the CDR3 is TGTGCCACCAGTGATGGACTAGCGGGAGACCAAGAGACCCAGTACTTC. Protein: CATSDGLAGDQETQYF.

A few counts support this clonotype. The V gene is TRBV7-3, the J gene TRBJ2-3; D is perhaps TRBD1 (6 bases). CDR3 size: 15 residues. V shed 4 bases and J shed 4 bases, with 15 bases lying between them. Germline V gene sequence: CDR1 SGHTA, CDR2 FQGTGA. The CDR3 nucleotides read TGTGCCAGCAGCTCAAAGACAGGAGGCCCAGATACGCAGTATTTT. It specifies CASSSKTGGPDTQYF.

V usage is TRBV20-1 and J usage is TRBJ2-3, with D perhaps TRBD1 (6 bases). CDR1 DFQATT and CDR2 SNEGSKA come from the germline V gene (reference sequence). The V end was cut by 5 bases, the J end by 2 bases, with 14 bases between. The CDR3 sequence is 14 residues long. CDR3 in DNA: TGCAGTGCTCTCCCCACAGGGAACACAGATACGCAGTATTTT. Translation gives CSALPTGNTDTQYF.

The chain joins TRBV20-1 to TRBJ2-3; D remains ambiguous. This CDR3 is built from 11 residues. V lost 3 bases, J lost 3 bases, and 4 bases lay in between. Germline CDR1 reads DFQATT; CDR2 reads SNEGSKA (reference sequence). CDR3 residues: CSARSTDTQYF. The CDR3 DNA is TGCAGTGCTAGGTCGACAGATACGCAGTATTTT.

Many counts were recorded for this clonotype. This chain connects TRBV3-1 to TRBJ2-5, with D possibly being TRBD2 (5 bases). V lost 3 bases and J 5 bases, leaving 19 bases between the germline ends. The CDR3 length is 16 residues. The V gene's germline CDR1 is LGHDT and CDR2 YNNKEL (reference sequence). CDR3 residues: CASSHNAGGGRETQYF. The CDR3 DNA reads TGTGCCAGCAGCCACAACGCCGGCGGAGGAAGGGAGACCCAGTACTTC.

The V and J genes are TRBV12-3 or TRBV12-4 and TRBJ2-7; D may be TRBD1 (6 bases). Deletions cut 5 bases from V and 5 bases from J, with 13 bases between. The CDR3 totals 13 residues. CDR3 sequence reads: CASSLLRGHEQYF. The CDR3 DNA reads as TGTGCCAGCAGTCTCCTCAGGGGCCACGAGCAGTACTTC.

This clonotype has a handful of counts. The chain uses TRBV3-1 and TRBJ2-7, with D tentatively TRBD2 (6 bases). Germline loops: CDR1 LGHDT, CDR2 YNNKEL (reference sequence). Trimming took 1 base from V and 5 from J, leaving 12 bases between them. The CDR3 length is 14 residues. CDR3 loop: CASSQGSGRNEQYF. The DNA for the CDR3 is TGTGCCAGCAGCCAAGGGTCAGGGAGGAACGAGCAGTACTTC.

Concerning this clonotype: Relative to the germline gene, one junction end is altered; a read error may explain this. The chain employs TRBV6-1 and TRBJ2-7, with 7 positions matching TRBD1. The CDR3 is made up of 15 amino acids. Germline-derived CDR1 and CDR2 are MNHNS and SASEGT. The CDR3: CASSQGRDSTYGQYF. CDR3 DNA sequence: TGTGCCAGCAGCCAAGGTAGGGACAGTACCTACGGGCAGTACTTC.

The chain uses TRBV3-1 and TRBJ2-3, with D possibly matching TRBD2 (6 bases). The length of the CDR3 is 14 residues. V lost 2 bases and J 13 bases, leaving 19 bases between the germline ends. In germline, CDR1 is LGHDT, CDR2 YNNKEL (reference sequence). CDR3: CASSQPGLLGRKYF. CDR3 in DNA: TGTGCCAGCAGCCAACCGGGACTTCTTGGGCGTAAGTATTTT.

This clonotype showed up just once. A much larger clone differs by one base, so this may be a read error. This chain joins TRBV7-9 and TRBJ2-3; 7 bases agree with TRBD2. There are 14 residues in the CDR3. Germline V gives CDR1 SEHNR, CDR2 FQNEAQ (reference sequence). DNA for the CDR3: TGTGTCAGCAGCTTAAGCGGGGGCACAGATACGCAGTATTTT. It yields the protein CVSSLSGGTDTQYF.

This clonotype showed up just once. The chain combines TRBV28 with TRBJ1-2; D not resolved. The CDR3 runs 14 residues. CDR1 and CDR2 (germline): MDHEN, SYDVKM. Trimming shortened V by 4 bases and J by 4 bases, and 13 bases separated the two germline ends. The CDR3 nucleotides read TGTGCCAGCAGTTCTGAACCGGGTTCCTATGGCTACACCTTC. Residues: CASSSEPGSYGYTF.

The chain carries TRBV12-3 or TRBV12-4 and TRBJ2-7; 7 bases map to TRBD2. V was pared by 3 bases and J by 2 bases, with 7 bases of the junction left unmatched. The CDR3 loop spans 15 amino acids. CDR3 region: CASSFTSVGAYEQYF. The CDR3 coding sequence is TGTGCCAGCAGTTTCACTAGCGTGGGGGCCTACGAGCAGTACTTC.

This clonotype has only a few counts. The chain has TRBV21-1 and TRBJ2-1; the table gives TRBD2 as D, unverified against the DNA. TRBV21-1 is a documented pseudogene. The CDR3 sequence is 16 residues long. Here the CDR3 reads CASSKARRGGPAEQFF. CDR3 coding DNA: TGTGCCAGCAGCAAAGCGCGTCGGGGGGGCCCTGCTGAGCAGTTCTTC.

This clonotype was seen a single time. A much larger clone differs by one base, so this may be a read error. The chain has TRBV29-1 and TRBJ2-3; 7 bases agree with TRBD1. Germline V gene data show CDR1 as SQVTM and CDR2 as ANQGSEA. The CDR3 is 16 amino acids. V trimming: 4 bases; J trimming: 0 bases; junction bases outside the gene matches: 10. CDR3 nucleotides: TGCAGCGTTGCAGGGGGAGCTACTACTAGCACAGATACGCAGTATTTT. This encodes CSVAGGATTSTDTQYF.